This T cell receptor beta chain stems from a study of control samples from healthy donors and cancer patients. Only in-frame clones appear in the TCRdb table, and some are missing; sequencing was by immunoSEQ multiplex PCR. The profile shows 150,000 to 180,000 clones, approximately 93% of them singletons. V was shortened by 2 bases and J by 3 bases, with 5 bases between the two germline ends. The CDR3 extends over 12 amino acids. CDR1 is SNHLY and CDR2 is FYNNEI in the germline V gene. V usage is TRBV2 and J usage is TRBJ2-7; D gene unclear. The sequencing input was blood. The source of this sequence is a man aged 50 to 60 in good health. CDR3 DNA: TGTGCCAGCAGTGAATCGGACTACGAGCAGTACTTC. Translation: CASSESDYEQYF.